This T cell receptor (beta chain) was sequenced for a study of blood T cell repertoires in COVID-19. Study overall: The analysed material was cDNA or gDNA that came from T cells, B-cell-depleted T cells, or PBMCs.

CDR3 length: 14 residues. Germline-derived CDR1 and CDR2 are SNHLY and FYNNEI. V trimming: 8 bases; J trimming: 5 bases; junction bases outside the gene matches: 9. The protocol was immunoSEQ multiplex PCR, while the TCRdb copy is restricted to in-frame clones and leaves out a portion. Among about 110,000 clones listed, 88% were seen once. The source material was peripheral blood. The chain employs TRBV2 and TRBJ2-7, with TRBD1 identical over 10 bases. The sequence was collected from a human donor in a cohort sampled during active COVID-19. The CDR3 region is CASGNIGTGDEQYF. CDR3 in DNA: TGTGCCAGCGGAAACATCGGGACAGGGGACGAGCAGTACTTC.